This record concerns one T cell receptor (beta chain) sequence. This table comes from immunoSEQ multiplex PCR, and its TCRdb copy is limited to in-frame clones, with some not included. The data contain approximately 89,000 clones, over 75% of them singletons. These data originate in a study of control samples from healthy donors and cancer patients. The germline V gene encodes CDR1 GTSNPN and CDR2 SVGIG (reference sequence). The length of the CDR3 is 12 residues. The V gene lost 1 base and the J gene lost 7 bases, with 11 bases spanning the gap. The TCR was taken from a woman between 40 and 55 years old in good health. The chain carries TRBV30 and TRBJ2-7; tentatively, D is TRBD1 (6 bases). The source material was blood. The CDR3 DNA sequence: TGTGCCTGGAGTGCCTCAGGGGTTGAGCAGTACTTC. Its protein product is CAWSASGVEQYF.